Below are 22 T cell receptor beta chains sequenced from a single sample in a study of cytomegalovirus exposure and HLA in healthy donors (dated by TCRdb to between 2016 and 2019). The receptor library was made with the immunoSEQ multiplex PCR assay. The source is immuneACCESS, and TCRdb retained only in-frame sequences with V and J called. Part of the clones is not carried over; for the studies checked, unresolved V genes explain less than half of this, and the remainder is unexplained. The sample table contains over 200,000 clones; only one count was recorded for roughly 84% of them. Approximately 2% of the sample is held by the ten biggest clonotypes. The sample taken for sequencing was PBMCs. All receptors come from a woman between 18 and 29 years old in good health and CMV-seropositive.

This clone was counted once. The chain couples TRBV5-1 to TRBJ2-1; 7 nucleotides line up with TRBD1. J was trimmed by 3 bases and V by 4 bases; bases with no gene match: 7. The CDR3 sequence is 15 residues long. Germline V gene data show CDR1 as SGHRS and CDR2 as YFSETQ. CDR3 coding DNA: TGCGCCAGCAGCCCTACGGGACAGATCTACAATGAGCAGTTCTTC. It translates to CASSPTGQIYNEQFF. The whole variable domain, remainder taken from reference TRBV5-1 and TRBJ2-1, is KAGVTQTPRYLIKTRGQQVTLSCSPISGHRSVSWYQQTPGQGLQFLFEYFSETQRNKGNFPGRFSGRQFSNSRSEMNVSTLELGDSALYLCASSPTGQIYNEQFFGPGTRLTVL.

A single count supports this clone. The DNA of the CDR3 is TGTGCCAGCTCACCTTCGGGGGGAGCCTACGAGCAGTACTTC. This encodes CASSPSGGAYEQYF. The chain uses TRBV18 and TRBJ2-7; 7 bases match TRBD2. The trim removed 3 bases at V and 2 bases at J, leaving 4 bases unmatched. Germline V CDR1 and CDR2: KGHSH, LQKENI. The CDR3 is 14 residues long.

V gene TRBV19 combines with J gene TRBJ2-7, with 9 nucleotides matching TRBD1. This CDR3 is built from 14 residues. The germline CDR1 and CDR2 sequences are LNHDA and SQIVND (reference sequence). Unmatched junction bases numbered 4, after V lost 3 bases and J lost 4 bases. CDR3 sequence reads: CASSMGTGTYEQYF. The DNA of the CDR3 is TGTGCCAGTAGTATGGGGACAGGGACGTACGAGCAGTACTTC. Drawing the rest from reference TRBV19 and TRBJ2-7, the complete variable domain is DGGITQSPKYLFRKEGQNVTLSCEQNLNHDAMYWYRQDPGQGLRLIYYSQIVNDFQKGDIAEGYSVSREKKESFPLTVTSAQKNPTAFYLCASSMGTGTYEQYFGPGTRLTVT.

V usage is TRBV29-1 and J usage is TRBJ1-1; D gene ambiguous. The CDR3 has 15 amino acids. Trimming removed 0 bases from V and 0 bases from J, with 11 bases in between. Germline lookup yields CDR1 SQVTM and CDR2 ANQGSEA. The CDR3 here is CSVEEMRGMNTEAFF. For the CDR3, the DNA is TGCAGCGTTGAAGAGATGAGAGGAATGAACACTGAAGCTTTCTTT.

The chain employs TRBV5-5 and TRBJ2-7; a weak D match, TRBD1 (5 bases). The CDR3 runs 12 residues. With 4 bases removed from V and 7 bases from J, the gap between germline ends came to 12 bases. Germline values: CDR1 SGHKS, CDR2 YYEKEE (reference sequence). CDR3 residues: CASSTQGLEQYF. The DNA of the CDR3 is TGTGCCAGCAGCACCCAGGGCTTGGAGCAGTACTTC.

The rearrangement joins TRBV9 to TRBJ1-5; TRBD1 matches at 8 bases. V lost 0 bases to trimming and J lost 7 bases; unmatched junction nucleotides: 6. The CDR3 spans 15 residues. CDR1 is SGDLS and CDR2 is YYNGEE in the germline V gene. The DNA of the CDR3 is TGTGCCAGCAGCGTAGACGCAGGGGGCGGACAGCCCCAGCATTTT. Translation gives CASSVDAGGGQPQHF.

The CDR3 DNA reads TGTGCCAGCTCACCAGAGACGACAGGACACTATGGCTACACCTTC. Protein: CASSPETTGHYGYTF. This sequence joins TRBV18 and TRBJ1-2; a possible D gene is TRBD1 (6 bases). V shed 2 bases and J shed 3 bases, with 13 bases lying between them. The CDR3 runs to 15 residues. The germline V gene encodes CDR1 KGHSH and CDR2 LQKENI.

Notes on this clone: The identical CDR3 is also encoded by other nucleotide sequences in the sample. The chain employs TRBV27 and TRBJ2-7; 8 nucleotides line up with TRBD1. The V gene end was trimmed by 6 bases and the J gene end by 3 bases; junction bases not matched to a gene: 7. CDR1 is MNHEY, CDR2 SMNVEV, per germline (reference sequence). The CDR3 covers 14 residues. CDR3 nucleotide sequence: TGTGCCAGCAGCCCCGGGACAGGAGGCTACGAGCAGTACTTC. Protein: CASSPGTGGYEQYF.

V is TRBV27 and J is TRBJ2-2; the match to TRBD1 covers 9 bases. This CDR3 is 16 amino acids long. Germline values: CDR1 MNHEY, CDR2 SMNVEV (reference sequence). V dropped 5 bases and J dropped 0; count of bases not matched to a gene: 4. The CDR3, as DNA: TGTGCCAGCAGTCTGACAGGGGGGACGAACACCGGGGAGCTGTTTTTT. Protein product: CASSLTGGTNTGELFF.

The CDR3 DNA reads as TGTGCCAGCAGTTACAGGGACAAGATATTGGAAAAACTGTTTTTT. Protein product: CASSYRDKILEKLFF. The rearrangement uses TRBV28 and TRBJ1-4; weak D call: TRBD1 (6 bases). CDR3 length: 15 residues. Trimming cost V 4 bases and J 8 bases, with 17 bases left between them. Germline assignment: CDR1 MDHEN and CDR2 SYDVKM.

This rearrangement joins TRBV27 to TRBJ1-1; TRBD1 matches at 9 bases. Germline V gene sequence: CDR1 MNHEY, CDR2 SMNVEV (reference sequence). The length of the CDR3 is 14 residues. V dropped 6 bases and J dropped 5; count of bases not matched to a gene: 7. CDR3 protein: CASRETGGATEAFF. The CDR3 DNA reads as TGTGCCAGCAGGGAAACAGGGGGCGCGACTGAAGCTTTCTTT.

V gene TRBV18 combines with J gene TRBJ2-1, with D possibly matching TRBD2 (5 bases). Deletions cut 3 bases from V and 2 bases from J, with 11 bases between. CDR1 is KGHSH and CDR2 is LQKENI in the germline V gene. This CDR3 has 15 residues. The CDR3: CASSPPGFAYNEQFF. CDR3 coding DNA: TGTGCCAGCTCACCCCCGGGGTTCGCCTACAATGAGCAGTTCTTC. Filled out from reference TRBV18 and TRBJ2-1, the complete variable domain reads NAGVMQNPRHLVRRRGQEARLRCSPMKGHSHVYWYRQLPEEGLKFMVYLQKENIIDESGMPKERFSAEFPKEGPSILRIQQVVRGDSAAYFCASSPPGFAYNEQFFGPGTRLTVL.

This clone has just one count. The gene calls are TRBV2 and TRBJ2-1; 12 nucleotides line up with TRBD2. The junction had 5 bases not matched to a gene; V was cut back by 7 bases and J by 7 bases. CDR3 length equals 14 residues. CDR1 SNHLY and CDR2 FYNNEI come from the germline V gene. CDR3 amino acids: CASTLAGGYNEQFF. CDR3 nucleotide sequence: TGTGCCAGCACACTAGCGGGAGGATATAATGAGCAGTTCTTC.

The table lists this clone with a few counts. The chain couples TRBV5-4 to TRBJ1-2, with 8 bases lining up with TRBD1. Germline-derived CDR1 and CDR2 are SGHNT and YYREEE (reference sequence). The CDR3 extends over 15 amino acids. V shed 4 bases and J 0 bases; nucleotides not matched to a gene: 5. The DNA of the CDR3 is TGTGCCAGCAGCCCGTGGACAGGGACTAACTATGGCTACACCTTC. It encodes CASSPWTGTNYGYTF.

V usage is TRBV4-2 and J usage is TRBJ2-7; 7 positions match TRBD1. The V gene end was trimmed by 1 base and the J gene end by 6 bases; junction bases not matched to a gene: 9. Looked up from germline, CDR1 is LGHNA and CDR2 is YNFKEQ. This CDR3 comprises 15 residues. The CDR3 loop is CASSQGSTGISEQYF. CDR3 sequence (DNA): TGTGCCAGCAGCCAAGGCTCGACAGGGATCAGCGAGCAGTACTTC.

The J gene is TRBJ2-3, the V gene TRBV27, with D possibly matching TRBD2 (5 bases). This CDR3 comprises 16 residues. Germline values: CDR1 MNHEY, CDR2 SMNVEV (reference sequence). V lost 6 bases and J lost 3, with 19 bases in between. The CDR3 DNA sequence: TGTGCCAGCAGCCCCTTATCTGGGGAGAAGACAGATACGCAGTATTTT. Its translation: CASSPLSGEKTDTQYF.

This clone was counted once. The CDR3 sequence: CASRFGRADSGNTIYF. The CDR3 DNA reads as TGTGCCAGCAGATTCGGCAGGGCAGACTCTGGAAACACCATATATTTT. The chain combines TRBV6-6 with TRBJ1-3, with D possibly matching TRBD1 (5 bases). The V end was cut by 6 bases, the J end by 0 bases, with 15 bases between. CDR1 is MNHNY and CDR2 is SVGAGI in the germline V gene (reference sequence). The CDR3 is 16 residues long.

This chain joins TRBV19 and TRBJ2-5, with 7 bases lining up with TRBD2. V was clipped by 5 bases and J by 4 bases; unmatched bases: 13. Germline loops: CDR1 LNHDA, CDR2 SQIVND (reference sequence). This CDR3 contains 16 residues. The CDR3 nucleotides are TGTGCCAGTAGTCCCCTGACTAGCCGGTGGTTAGAGACCCAGTACTTC. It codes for CASSPLTSRWLETQYF.

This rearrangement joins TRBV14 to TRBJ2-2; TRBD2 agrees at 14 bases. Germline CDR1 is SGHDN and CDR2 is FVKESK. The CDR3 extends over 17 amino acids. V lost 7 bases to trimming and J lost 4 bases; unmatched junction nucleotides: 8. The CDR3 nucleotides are TGTGCCAGCACCGGGACTAGCGGGAGTAGGCGCACCGGGGAGCTGTTTTTT. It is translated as CASTGTSGSRRTGELFF.

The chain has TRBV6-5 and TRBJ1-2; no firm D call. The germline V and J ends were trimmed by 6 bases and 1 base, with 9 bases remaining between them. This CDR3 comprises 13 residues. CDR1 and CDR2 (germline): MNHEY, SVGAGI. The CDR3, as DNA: TGTGCCAGCAGACTTAGCCTTAACTATGGCTACACCTTC. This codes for CASRLSLNYGYTF.

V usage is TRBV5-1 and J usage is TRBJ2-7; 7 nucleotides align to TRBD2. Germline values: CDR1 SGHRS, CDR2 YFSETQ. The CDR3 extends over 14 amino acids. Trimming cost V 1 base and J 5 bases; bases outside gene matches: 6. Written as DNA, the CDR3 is TGCGCCAGCAGCTTGTCGGGGGGTTTAGACGAGCAGTACTTC. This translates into CASSLSGGLDEQYF.

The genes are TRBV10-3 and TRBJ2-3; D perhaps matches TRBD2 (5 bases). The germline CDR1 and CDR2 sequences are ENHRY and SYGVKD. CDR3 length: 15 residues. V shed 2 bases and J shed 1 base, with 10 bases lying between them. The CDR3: CAISESGTRTDTQYF. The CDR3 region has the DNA TGTGCCATCAGTGAGAGCGGAACCCGCACAGATACGCAGTATTTT.